The T cell receptor beta chain described here comes from a study of coeliac disease. Turning to the study itself: Without high-resolution HLA typing, biased TRBV7-2 usage was examined as a proof of principle.

Study-level points and caveats: In active celiac disease, intraepithelial and lamina propria TRB and TRG repertoires were less clonal than controls.

TCRdb's copy holds only in-frame clones and misses some; the assay was immunoSEQ multiplex PCR. The sample contains more than 6,500 clones, about 73% of which appear only once. Germline assignment: CDR1 MNHEY and CDR2 SVGAGI. V lost 0 bases, J lost 6 bases, and 12 bases lay in between. The CDR3 length is 15 residues. A remark on this clone: What it recognizes is unknown.

Sequencing was carried out using lamina propria lymphocytes from the gut. This clonotype was obtained from a man under 40 with celiac disease. The chain links TRBV6-5 to TRBJ1-3, with TRBD1 as a possible D gene (5 bases). The DNA of the CDR3 is TGTGCCAGCAGTTACTCGGGGCAATACCAAAACACCATATATTTT. Translated, it gives CASSYSGQYQNTIYF.